The rows below give T cell receptor beta chains drawn from one sample of a study of regulatory T cells in long-lasting Graves disease. Via MiXCR, TCRdb re-called the multiplex PCR reads, giving one row per CDR3 protein. The sample holds about 530,000 distinct CDR3 sequences, about 16% seen once. The same sample was also studied in work on T cells in Graves' hyperthyroidism and ophthalmopathy.

Material: peripheral blood mononuclear cells (PBMCs), obtained at new diagnosis, from a patient treated with antithyroid drugs. The origin of the receptors is a woman aged 40-60 years with Graves disease. CDR3s include the opening cysteine and the closing phenylalanine or tryptophan. D genes are given only for firm matches.

j_gene: TRBJ2-1; d_gene: TRBD2; v_gene: TRBV7-9; CDR3aa: CASSLPRLAGPGFEQFF
j_gene: TRBJ2-7; d_gene: TRBD2; v_gene: TRBV7-9; CDR3aa: CASSRGTSGFSYEQYF
j_gene: TRBJ2-2; d_gene: TRBD2; v_gene: TRBV6-2/TRBV6-3; CDR3aa: CASSELAGGFTGELFF
j_gene: TRBJ1-1; d_gene: -; v_gene: TRBV2; CDR3aa: CASSDEWGTEAFF
j_gene: TRBJ2-3; d_gene: -; v_gene: TRBV12-3/TRBV12-4; CDR3aa: CASSFLRFPFTDTQYF
j_gene: TRBJ2-1; d_gene: TRBD2; v_gene: TRBV12-3/TRBV12-4; CDR3aa: CASSFGPSGEYEQFF
j_gene: TRBJ2-2; d_gene: TRBD1; v_gene: TRBV28; CDR3aa: CASSLRDRGTGELFF
j_gene: TRBJ1-1; d_gene: TRBD1; v_gene: TRBV2; CDR3aa: CASKQTGRSTEAFF
j_gene: TRBJ1-1; d_gene: TRBD1; v_gene: TRBV5-4; CDR3aa: CASSLGTGWATEAFF
j_gene: TRBJ2-1; d_gene: -; v_gene: TRBV6-5; CDR3aa: CASSYLMDGLSYNEQFF
j_gene: TRBJ1-6; d_gene: -; v_gene: TRBV18; CDR3aa: CASSLLGDKNSPLHF
j_gene: TRBJ1-6; d_gene: -; v_gene: TRBV9; CDR3aa: CASSAGGGASNSPLHF
j_gene: TRBJ2-5; d_gene: TRBD1; v_gene: TRBV2; CDR3aa: CATSDRYQETQYF
j_gene: TRBJ1-2; d_gene: -; v_gene: TRBV29-1; CDR3aa: CSVERTVGYTF
j_gene: TRBJ1-6; d_gene: -; v_gene: TRBV30; CDR3aa: CAWNPDGGRTLHF
j_gene: TRBJ2-2; d_gene: -; v_gene: TRBV7-9; CDR3aa: CASSQGLTYTGELFF
j_gene: TRBJ2-7; d_gene: -; v_gene: TRBV12-5; CDR3aa: CASGLVRGSGGEQYF
j_gene: TRBJ2-7; d_gene: TRBD2; v_gene: TRBV18; CDR3aa: CASSHLLAGGPYEQYF
j_gene: TRBJ1-2; d_gene: TRBD1; v_gene: TRBV28; CDR3aa: CASSSPGQHLINRGYTF
j_gene: TRBJ1-2; d_gene: -; v_gene: TRBV7-6; CDR3aa: CASSLEDIRSYGYTF
j_gene: TRBJ1-4; d_gene: -; v_gene: TRBV6-1; CDR3aa: CASSELQNEKLFF
j_gene: TRBJ1-2; d_gene: -; v_gene: TRBV12-3/TRBV12-4; CDR3aa: CASSFNGLTGTNGYTF
j_gene: TRBJ2-3; d_gene: TRBD2; v_gene: TRBV9; CDR3aa: CASSPRGGWDADTQYF
j_gene: TRBJ2-7; d_gene: TRBD2; v_gene: TRBV7-8; CDR3aa: CASSLRPSGGPYEQYF
j_gene: TRBJ2-1; d_gene: TRBD1; v_gene: TRBV20-1; CDR3aa: CSANRDRVNNEQFF
j_gene: TRBJ2-7; d_gene: TRBD2; v_gene: TRBV28; CDR3aa: CASALDGGGEQYF
j_gene: TRBJ1-5; d_gene: TRBD1; v_gene: TRBV20-1; CDR3aa: CSAFLPTGGSQPQHF
j_gene: TRBJ1-6; d_gene: -; v_gene: TRBV3-1; CDR3aa: CASSQKRQNSPLHF
j_gene: TRBJ1-4; d_gene: TRBD1; v_gene: TRBV2; CDR3aa: CASAGQGAEKLFF
j_gene: TRBJ2-5; d_gene: -; v_gene: TRBV5-4; CDR3aa: CASRPGAGETQYF
j_gene: TRBJ2-2; d_gene: TRBD2; v_gene: TRBV4-2; CDR3aa: CASSQGAGVTTGELFF
j_gene: TRBJ1-1; d_gene: -; v_gene: TRBV12-3/TRBV12-4; CDR3aa: CASTSWGNTEAFF
j_gene: TRBJ1-1; d_gene: -; v_gene: TRBV14; CDR3aa: CASSQAWGTNTEAFF
j_gene: TRBJ1-2; d_gene: -; v_gene: TRBV19; CDR3aa: CASIGSLVNYGYTF
j_gene: TRBJ1-5; d_gene: -; v_gene: TRBV28; CDR3aa: CASTHGPQHF
j_gene: TRBJ1-1; d_gene: -; v_gene: TRBV19; CDR3aa: CASSTRGFSIVRNTEAFF
j_gene: TRBJ2-1; d_gene: -; v_gene: TRBV5-6; CDR3aa: CASSSPRDTKTLNEQFF
j_gene: TRBJ2-5; d_gene: -; v_gene: TRBV18; CDR3aa: CASSPPNGEETQYF
j_gene: TRBJ2-1; d_gene: -; v_gene: TRBV4-2; CDR3aa: CASASAHGGDEQFF
j_gene: TRBJ1-1; d_gene: -; v_gene: TRBV30; CDR3aa: CACRLMNTEAFF
j_gene: TRBJ1-1; d_gene: -; v_gene: TRBV19; CDR3aa: CASTDHFGQKNTEAFF
j_gene: TRBJ2-2; d_gene: -; v_gene: TRBV5-1; CDR3aa: CASRPRWGEDTGELFF
j_gene: TRBJ1-2; d_gene: -; v_gene: TRBV30; CDR3aa: CAWSVTAPLGYTF